This T cell receptor (beta chain) was recorded in a study of memory CD4+ T cells and cytomegalovirus serostatus. Authors' processing steps: After removing out-of-frame reads, around 2,000,000 distinct TCRbeta sequences remained. Some clones are missing from TCRdb's copy, which holds only in-frame ones; the method was immunoSEQ multiplex PCR. V, J and clone size were drawn from that table, and D and trimming were deduced from the DNA. The repertoire consists of 25,000 to 35,000 clones, with over 70% occurring once and the leading ten covering more than 0.55%. The sort gate was single viable CD3+CD4+CD8-CD45RO+ cells for memory CD4+ T cells. Germline V lookup: CDR1 MNHEY, CDR2 SVGAGI. This CDR3 is built from 15 residues. V was shortened by 7 bases and J by 7 bases, with 22 bases between the two germline ends.

What was sequenced was memory CD4+ T cells from blood. V is TRBV6-5 and J is TRBJ1-1, with D perhaps matching TRBD1 (5 bases). The receptor was derived from an adult in good health and CMV-seronegative. CDR3 amino acids: CASIPTGGLGGEAFF. CDR3 nucleotide sequence: TGTGCCAGCATCCCTACGGGGGGGTTGGGGGGTGAAGCTTTCTTT.